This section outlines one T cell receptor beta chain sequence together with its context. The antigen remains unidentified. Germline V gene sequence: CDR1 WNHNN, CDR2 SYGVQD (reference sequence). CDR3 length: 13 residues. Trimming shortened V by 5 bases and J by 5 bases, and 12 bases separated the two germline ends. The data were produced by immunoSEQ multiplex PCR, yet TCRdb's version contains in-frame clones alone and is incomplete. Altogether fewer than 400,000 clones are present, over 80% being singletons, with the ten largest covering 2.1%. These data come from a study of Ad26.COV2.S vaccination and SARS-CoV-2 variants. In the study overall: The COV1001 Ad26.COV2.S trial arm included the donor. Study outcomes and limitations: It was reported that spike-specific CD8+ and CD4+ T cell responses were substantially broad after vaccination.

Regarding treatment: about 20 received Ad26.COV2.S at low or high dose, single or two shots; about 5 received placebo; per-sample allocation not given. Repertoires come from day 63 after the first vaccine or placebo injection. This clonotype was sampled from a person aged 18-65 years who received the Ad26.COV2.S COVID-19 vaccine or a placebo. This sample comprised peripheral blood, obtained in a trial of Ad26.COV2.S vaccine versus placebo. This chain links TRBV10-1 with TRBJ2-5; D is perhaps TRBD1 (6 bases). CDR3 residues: CASSWGPGETQYF. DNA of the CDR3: TGCGCCAGCAGTTGGGGGCCGGGGGAGACCCAGTACTTC.